These 25 T cell receptor beta chains came from one sample sequenced in a study of T cell responses to AZD1222 COVID-19 vaccine. Sequenced by immunoSEQ multiplex PCR; TCRdb stores in-frame clones only, minus some. Of about 59,000 clones in the sample, nearly 90% were seen once. Sequenced here: peripheral blood, sampled 28 days after the second AZD1222 dose. The receptors originated from an adult who received the AZD1222 COVID-19 vaccine.

V gene TRBV27 combines with J gene TRBJ2-3; D is unresolved. V lost 4 bases and J lost 2, with 4 bases in between. The CDR3 runs 12 residues. In germline, CDR1 is MNHEY, CDR2 SMNVEV (reference sequence). Here the CDR3 reads CASSSDTDTQYF. In nucleotides, the CDR3 is TGTGCCAGCAGTTCAGACACAGATACGCAGTATTTT.

CDR3 nucleotide sequence: TGTGCCAGCGTGGGCGGATACGAGCAGTACTTC. Translated: CASVGGYEQYF. This sequence joins TRBV25-1 and TRBJ2-7; D call uncertain. With 8 bases removed from V and 4 bases from J, the gap between germline ends came to 9 bases. This CDR3 spans 11 amino acids. Per germline, CDR1 MGHDK and CDR2 SYGVNS.

This clone came up once. The chain uses TRBV10-3 and TRBJ2-1; 7 bases are shared with TRBD1. CDR3 size: 14 residues. In germline, CDR1 is ENHRY, CDR2 SYGVKD. The V segment lost 8 bases and the J segment 8 bases; nucleotides outside the gene matches: 12. This CDR3 reads CAICSSKGADEQFF. The CDR3 DNA follows: TGTGCCATCTGTTCCAGCAAGGGGGCCGATGAGCAGTTCTTC.

The chain recombines TRBV10-3 with TRBJ2-3, with D tentatively TRBD2 (6 bases). The CDR3 spans 15 residues. V shed 3 bases and J shed 0 bases, with 10 bases lying between them. The germline CDR1 and CDR2 sequences are ENHRY and SYGVKD. CDR3 sequence: CAISDPGGSTDTQYF. CDR3 sequence (DNA): TGTGCCATCAGTGATCCTGGAGGGAGCACAGATACGCAGTATTTT.

CDR3 nucleotides: TGTGCCAGCAGCCAAAATAACTATGGCTACACCTTC. This sequence encodes CASSQNNYGYTF. The chain has TRBV3-1 (or the pseudogene TRBV3-2) and TRBJ1-2, with D unclear. Germline assignment: CDR1 LGHDT and CDR2 YNNKEL (reference sequence). This CDR3 comprises 12 residues. The V end lost 2 bases, the J end lost 1 base, and 2 bases lay between the germline ends.

V gene TRBV3-1 (or the pseudogene TRBV3-2) combines with J gene TRBJ2-1, with a weak D call TRBD2 (6 bases). The germline V and J ends were trimmed by 1 base and 1 base, with 14 bases remaining between them. The CDR3 is 17 residues long. From germline, CDR1 is LGHDT and CDR2 YNNKEL (reference sequence). The CDR3 coding sequence is TGTGCCAGCAGCCAAGTGGGGACGGGAGTGTCCTACAATGAGCAGTTCTTC. It specifies CASSQVGTGVSYNEQFF.

The V call is TRBV28, the J call TRBJ1-4, with TRBD1 identical over 8 bases. The CDR3 sequence is 16 residues long. V was clipped by 7 bases and J by 8 bases; unmatched bases: 15. The germline V gene has CDR1 MDHEN and CDR2 SYDVKM. The CDR3 spells CASTAPLGTGREKLFF. As DNA, the CDR3 is TGTGCCAGCACCGCCCCCCTAGGGACAGGACGGGAAAAACTGTTTTTT.

The genes are TRBV4-1 and TRBJ2-7; D remains unclear. V lost 1 base to trimming and J lost 2 bases, with 12 bases between them. From germline, CDR1 is MGHRA and CDR2 YSYEKL. The CDR3 has 15 residues. CDR3 region: CASSQGVTRTYEQYF. CDR3 DNA: TGCGCCAGCAGCCAAGGGGTCACAAGAACCTACGAGCAGTACTTC.

This rearrangement joins TRBV7-9 to TRBJ1-5; no clear D gene. Trimming shortened V by 5 bases and J by 1 base, and 9 bases separated the two germline ends. Germline lookup yields CDR1 SEHNR and CDR2 FQNEAQ (reference sequence). The CDR3 consists of 14 residues. The CDR3 DNA reads as TGTGCCAGCAGCCGTGACACGAGCAATCAGCCCCAGCATTTT. This sequence encodes CASSRDTSNQPQHF.

This rearrangement joins TRBV20-1 to TRBJ2-3; unclear D gene. The CDR3 totals 12 residues. V was clipped by 3 bases and J by 3 bases, with 7 bases between them. Per the germline V gene, CDR1 is DFQATT and CDR2 is SNEGSKA (reference sequence). The CDR3 bases are TGCAGTGCTAGTTACGGGACAGATACGCAGTATTTT. This codes for CSASYGTDTQYF.

V gene TRBV2 combines with J gene TRBJ2-6, with TRBD2 matching 9 bases. This CDR3 region has 17 residues. The ends lost 6 bases at V and 0 bases at J; junction bases unmatched: 6. The germline gives CDR1 SNHLY, CDR2 FYNNEI. The CDR3 region is CASRSGLASSGANVLTF. The CDR3, as DNA: TGTGCCAGCAGGTCGGGACTAGCCAGCTCTGGGGCCAACGTCCTGACTTTC.

The rearrangement uses TRBV5-1 and TRBJ1-1; the D is unclear. Trimming took off 0 bases at V and 1 base at J, with 13 bases between the two ends. This CDR3 has 16 residues. Germline CDR1 reads SGHRS; CDR2 reads YFSETQ. CDR3 protein: CASSLDYADPNTEAFF. The DNA for the CDR3 is TGCGCCAGCAGCTTGGATTACGCGGACCCGAACACTGAAGCTTTCTTT. The full variable domain, rest sourced from reference TRBV5-1 and TRBJ1-1, is KAGVTQTPRYLIKTRGQQVTLSCSPISGHRSVSWYQQTPGQGLQFLFEYFSETQRNKGNFPGRFSGRQFSNSRSEMNVSTLELGDSALYLCASSLDYADPNTEAFFGQGTRLTVV.

This clone was recorded only once. V and J are TRBV20-1 and TRBJ2-1, with unresolved D. CDR3 length: 14 residues. Germline-derived CDR1 and CDR2 are DFQATT and SNEGSKA (reference sequence). Trimming pared 3 bases from V and 0 bases from J, leaving 9 bases between. As DNA, the CDR3 is TGCAGTGCTAGTCCCCGGAGCTCCTACAATGAGCAGTTCTTC. Protein: CSASPRSSYNEQFF.

The rearrangement links TRBV11-2 to TRBJ2-2; 9 positions agree with TRBD1. The length of the CDR3 is 16 residues. CDR1 SGHAT and CDR2 FQNNGV come from the germline V gene. V lost 4 bases, J lost 6 bases, and 9 bases stayed unmatched. Written as DNA, the CDR3 is TGTGCCAGCAGCTCCGTCCGGGACAGGGCTCCCGGGGAGCTGTTTTTT. This translates into CASSSVRDRAPGELFF.

Only one count was recorded for this clone. V is TRBV7-8 and J is TRBJ1-3; D ambiguous. This CDR3 contains 12 residues. The V gene's germline CDR1 is SGHVS and CDR2 FQNEAQ. The V end was cut by 5 bases, the J end by 8 bases, with 10 bases between. For the CDR3, the DNA is TGTGCCAGCAGCCCTCATCTAGACACCATATATTTT. This encodes CASSPHLDTIYF.

V and J are TRBV5-4 and TRBJ2-5; D not certain. The V and J ends lost 0 bases and 6 bases respectively, with 15 bases between them. There are 15 residues in the CDR3. Looked up from germline, CDR1 is SGHNT and CDR2 is YYREEE (reference sequence). CDR3: CASSLAPVPDKTQYF. The CDR3 DNA reads TGTGCCAGCAGCTTGGCCCCAGTTCCCGATAAGACCCAGTACTTC.

This chain joins TRBV9 and TRBJ2-3, with 8 bases identical to TRBD2. This CDR3 is built from 16 residues. Per germline, CDR1 SGDLS and CDR2 YYNGEE. V lost 2 bases to trimming and J lost 3 bases; unmatched junction nucleotides: 8. Here the CDR3 DNA reads TGTGCCAGCAGCGTGTCCGGTAGCGGGGTAACAGATACGCAGTATTTT. Translated, it gives CASSVSGSGVTDTQYF.

This chain links TRBV7-2 with TRBJ2-3; 7 bases are shared with TRBD2. From germline, CDR1 is SGHTA and CDR2 FQGNSA. CDR3 length: 13 amino acids. V lost 3 bases to trimming and J lost 4 bases; unmatched junction nucleotides: 1. CDR3 sequence: CASSFGGADTQYF. The CDR3 DNA follows: TGTGCCAGCAGCTTTGGGGGGGCAGATACGCAGTATTTT.

The rearrangement uses TRBV2 and TRBJ2-5; 10 bases agree with TRBD2. CDR3 size: 13 residues. With V trimmed by 4 bases and J by 5 bases, 1 base remained unmatched. From germline, CDR1 is SNHLY and CDR2 FYNNEI. For the CDR3, the DNA is TGTGCCAGCAGTGGTAGCGGGGGGGAGACCCAGTACTTC. Protein: CASSGSGGETQYF.

The rearrangement joins TRBV18 to TRBJ1-2, with D possibly TRBD1 on 5 matching bases. Deletions cut 2 bases from V and 9 bases from J, with 13 bases between. CDR3 size: 13 residues. Per the germline V gene, CDR1 is KGHSH and CDR2 is LQKENI. The CDR3 DNA follows: TGTGCCAGCTCACCAGTCGACGGGGGAAGCTACACCTTC. Amino acids: CASSPVDGGSYTF.

This clone was seen only a few times. The V call is TRBV9, the J call TRBJ1-2; D is perhaps TRBD1 (5 bases). The length of the CDR3 is 13 residues. V was shortened by 2 bases and J by 3 bases, with 8 bases between the two germline ends. The germline V gene has CDR1 SGDLS and CDR2 YYNGEE. CDR3 in DNA: TGTGCCAGCAGCGTCGGGGGAGACTATGGCTACACCTTC. Its protein product is CASSVGGDYGYTF. Based on the CDR3 plus reference TRBV9 and TRBJ1-2, the full variable domain is DSGVTQTPKHLITATGQRVTLRCSPRSGDLSVYWYQQSLDQGLQFLIQYYNGEERAKGNILERFSAQQFPDLHSELNLSSLELGDSALYFCASSVGGDYGYTFGSGTRLTVV.

CDR3 protein: CASSRLPSGYYEQYF. In nucleotides, the CDR3 is TGTGCCAGCAGCCGATTACCTAGCGGGTACTACGAGCAGTACTTC. The rearrangement links TRBV6-5 to TRBJ2-7; 8 bases are a match to TRBD2. Germline V gene data show CDR1 as MNHEY and CDR2 as SVGAGI. Trimming took 6 bases from V and 3 from J; bases not matched to a gene: 10. The CDR3 runs 15 residues.

V and J are TRBV6-5 and TRBJ1-1; 9 positions agree with TRBD1. V gave up 8 bases and J gave up 11 bases; unmatched junction bases: 12. This CDR3 has 13 residues. The germline V gene has CDR1 MNHEY and CDR2 SVGAGI. The CDR3 region is CASAEQGARRAFF. The CDR3 DNA sequence: TGTGCCAGCGCGGAACAGGGGGCAAGGAGGGCTTTCTTT.

Only one count was recorded for this clone. V gene TRBV19 combines with J gene TRBJ1-1, with a weak D call TRBD1 (5 bases). The CDR3 is made up of 14 amino acids. The V gene lost 3 bases and the J gene lost 0 bases, with 8 bases spanning the gap. In germline, CDR1 is LNHDA, CDR2 SQIVND (reference sequence). The CDR3 DNA is TGTGCCAGTAGTATTCGAGGGGTGAACACTGAAGCTTTCTTT. Encoded protein: CASSIRGVNTEAFF.

CDR3 bases: TGTGCCAGCAGCTCCTCACTGGGGGCCGTAGCTGGGGAAAATGAAAAACTGTTTTTT. Residues: CASSSSLGAVAGENEKLFF. V gene TRBV6-6 combines with J gene TRBJ1-4, with a possible D match to TRBD1 (6 bases). This CDR3 has 19 residues. Trimming shortened V by 6 bases and J by 5 bases, and 28 bases separated the two germline ends. Germline V CDR1 and CDR2: MNHNY, SVGAGI (reference sequence).